This T cell receptor beta chain originates from a study of shared clonotypes between healthy human individuals (dated by TCRdb to between 2020 and 2021). With respect to the entire study: A few men and a couple of women, aged 18 to 49 years, made up the cohort. Per donor, three plates each were used for CD4 naive and CD4 memory, two for CD8 naive, and one for CD8 memory. To estimate repertoire size and how much clonotypes are shared between individuals, the study performed deep sequencing of blood TCR repertoires from about 5 healthy adults. To increase sequencing depth and limit assay-specific biases, TCR repertoire library preparation and sequencing were carried out by different laboratories using diverse techniques. Between about 0.94 and 8.9 billion PBMCs per donor were obtained by leukapheresis.

Using the deep immunoSEQ assay, multiplex PCR amplified TCR CDR3 regions from genomic DNA. Genomic DNA extracted from each cell subset was distributed evenly over all wells of several immunoSEQ 96-well plates, and each plate served as one replicate. For sorted subsets, each replicate PCR was loaded with 200 ng genomic DNA, equivalent to 30,000 or so T cell genomes. Purified libraries were quantified with a Qubit 3.0 fluorometer, sized on a Bioanalyzer 2100, and re-quantified with the KAPA Library Quantification kit. A separate single-read 150-cycle Illumina NextSeq 550 flow cell was used to sequence each immunoSEQ 96-well plate. Per the original workflow: Because the immunoSEQ output held only junctional sequences and lacked quality scores, the filtering could not match the filtering applied to full-length reads. To assign V/J genes and CDR3, sequences were annotated using PyIR, a Python wrapper for IgBLAST v1.9, with IMGT germline references. Any read was removed if the V/J assignment was weak (E-value above 1e-6), the CDR3 was missing, or the read contained stop codons, out-of-frame junctions, or ambiguous translated residues. V3J clonotypes were defined by identical inferred V gene, J gene, and CDR3 amino acid sequence. Percentage overlap between repertoires was calculated by dividing the number of shared unique clonotypes by the size of the smaller repertoire. RTK rarefaction, the Chao1 estimator, and Recon v2.1 estimates of unobserved clonotypes were used to assess repertoire richness. Generation probabilities for all TCRbeta clonotypes obtained by the gDNA method from four donors were computed using OLGA. What TCRdb holds here is the immuneACCESS table cut down to in-frame rearrangements. Part of the clones is not present; checked against another copy, under half of the missing clones reflect an unresolved V gene, and the others are unexplained. From that table come the V and J calls and clone size; the DNA was used to work out D and trimming. The sample includes 950,000 to 1,300,000 clones, with around 75% observed a single time. Over 1.3% of the sample comes from the top ten.

General study outcomes and caveats: The small number of donors limited the genetic and exposure-history diversity represented. Sharing across a few donors was observed for roughly 5.4% of naive CD4, 3.5% of naive CD8, roughly 2.4% of memory CD4, and roughly 0.4% of memory CD8 clonotypes. Compared with non-shared clonotypes, the clonotypes found in all four sorted-subset donors had higher generation probabilities. Pairwise subsampling indicated that sequencing depth was expected to affect the degree of clonotype sharing among donors. Incomplete sequencing was indicated by rarefaction of sorted-subset datasets, despite the large sequencing depth. Only blood was sampled, and tissue TCR repertoires likely differ from those in blood. Naive subsets generally had larger estimated clonotype richness than memory subsets did.

V is clipped by 5 bases and J by 8 bases, and the sequence between their germline boundaries is 13 bases long. The CDR1 and CDR2 encoded by the germline V gene are SGHTA and FQGNSA. Its CDR3 holds 13 amino acids, cysteine through phenylalanine. CDR3 DNA only is kept here, 39 bases in frame from base 1. On this clone: Its antigen is still unknown. Within one base of it there is no much larger clone, and no base qualities were kept.

Healthy HIV-negative adults with no recently reported acute infections or vaccinations were included as donors. All donors were Caucasian adults living in Nashville, Tennessee, USA. CD4+ T cells were enriched by magnetic negative selection; naive cells were then positively selected on CD45RA, and the negative fraction formed the memory subset. After blood collection by leukapheresis, PBMCs were isolated using Ficoll-Histopaque density gradient centrifugation and then cryopreserved in the vapor phase of liquid nitrogen. Analytical flow cytometry was used to check the purity and quantity of each magnetically sorted T cell population. Genomic DNA was isolated from each sorted fraction and quantified by UV absorbance on a Nanodrop 2000c.

This chain is built from TRBV7-2 and TRBJ2-1; the D element could tentatively be TRBD1 or TRBD2, as 5 bases agree for each. This sequence originates from a young man in good health. The specimen sequenced was memory CD4+ T cells sorted from blood. Interpreted using the paper, the cell subset or site label stands for: CD45RA-negative fraction. The DNA sequence reads TGTGCCAGCAGCCGAACCATGGGGGATGAGCAGTTCTTC. This translates into CASSRTMGDEQFF.